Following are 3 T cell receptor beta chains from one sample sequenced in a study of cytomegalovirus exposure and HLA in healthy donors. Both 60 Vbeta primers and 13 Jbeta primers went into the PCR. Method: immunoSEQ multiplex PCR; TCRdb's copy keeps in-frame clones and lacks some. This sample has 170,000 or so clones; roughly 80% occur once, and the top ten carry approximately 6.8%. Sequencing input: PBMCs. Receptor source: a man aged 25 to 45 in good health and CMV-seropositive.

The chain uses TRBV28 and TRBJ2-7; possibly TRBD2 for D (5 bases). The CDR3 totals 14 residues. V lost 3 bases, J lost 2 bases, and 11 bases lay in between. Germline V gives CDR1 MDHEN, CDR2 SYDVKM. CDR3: CASSLSGRTYEQYF. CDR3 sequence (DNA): TGTGCCAGCAGTTTGAGCGGAAGGACCTACGAGCAGTACTTC.

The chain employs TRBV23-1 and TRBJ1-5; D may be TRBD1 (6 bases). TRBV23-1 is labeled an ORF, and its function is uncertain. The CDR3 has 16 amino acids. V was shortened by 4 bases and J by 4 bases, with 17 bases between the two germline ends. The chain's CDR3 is CASSPHSQGINQPQHF. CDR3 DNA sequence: TGCGCCAGCAGTCCCCATTCGCAGGGGATTAATCAGCCCCAGCATTTT.

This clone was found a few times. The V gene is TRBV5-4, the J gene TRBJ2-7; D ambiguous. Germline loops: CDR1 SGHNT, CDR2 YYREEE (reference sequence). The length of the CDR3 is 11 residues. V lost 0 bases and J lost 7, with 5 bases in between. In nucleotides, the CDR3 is TGTGCCAGCAGCTTGGGCGGTGAGCAGTACTTC. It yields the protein CASSLGGEQYF. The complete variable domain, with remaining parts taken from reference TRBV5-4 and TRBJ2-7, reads ETGVTQSPTHLIKTRGQQVTLRCSSQSGHNTVSWYQQALGQGPQFIFQYYREEENGRGNFPPRFSGLQFPNYSSELNVNALELDDSALYLCASSLGGEQYFGPGTRLTVT.